This T cell receptor beta chain was profiled in a study of T cells after yellow fever vaccination. The germline CDR1 and CDR2 sequences are MNHNS and SASEGT. This CDR3 is 13 amino acids long. V lost 6 bases to trimming and J lost 6 bases; unmatched junction nucleotides: 5. Study-wide results and limits: Primary-vaccination clones mostly resurfaced post-booster (roughly 97% CD4, roughly 90% CD8). Abundant clonotypes from the bulk population could get into FACS-sorted repertoires as contaminants.

Template switching by 5'RACE produced TCR cDNA, adding a universal primer site and UMIs. TCRdb called the 5' RACE reads again in MiXCR, with one record for every CDR3 protein. The table lists nearly 350,000 distinct CDR3 sequences, 8.1% of them singletons. As concerns this clonotype: What it recognizes is unknown.

The V gene is TRBV6-1, the J gene TRBJ2-1, with 7 nucleotides matching TRBD2. The sequence came from a man between 18 and 29 years old who received the YFV17D yellow fever vaccine. The specimen was PBMCs, collected about 49 days after the first yellow fever vaccination. CDR3 in amino acids: CASRETSRNEQFF. CDR3 nucleotides: TGTGCCAGCAGGGAGACTAGCCGCAATGAGCAGTTCTTC.